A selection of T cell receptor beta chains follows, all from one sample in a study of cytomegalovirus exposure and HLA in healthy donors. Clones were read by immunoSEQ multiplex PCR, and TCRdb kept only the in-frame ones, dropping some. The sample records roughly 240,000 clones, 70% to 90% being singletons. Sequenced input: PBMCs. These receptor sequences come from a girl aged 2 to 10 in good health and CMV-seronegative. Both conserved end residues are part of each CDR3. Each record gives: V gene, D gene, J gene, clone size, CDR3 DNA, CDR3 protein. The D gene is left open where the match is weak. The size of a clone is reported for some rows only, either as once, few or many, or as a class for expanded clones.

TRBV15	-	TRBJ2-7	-	TGTGCCACCAGCAGAGAACCGACAGCCTCGTACGAGCAGTACTTC	CATSREPTASYEQYF
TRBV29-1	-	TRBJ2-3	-	TGCAGCGTTGAAGAGGCTAGCAGTACGCAGTATTTT	CSVEEASSTQYF
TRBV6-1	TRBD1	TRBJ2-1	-	TGTGCCAGCAGTGATTGGACAGGGCTACAGTTCTTC	CASSDWTGLQFF
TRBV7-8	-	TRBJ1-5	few	TGTGCCAGCAGCCCGGCAGGGGTATCCAATCAGCCCCAGCATTTT	CASSPAGVSNQPQHF
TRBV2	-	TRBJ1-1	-	TGTGCCAGCGCTGACAGCCTGAACACTGAAGCTTTCTTT	CASADSLNTEAFF
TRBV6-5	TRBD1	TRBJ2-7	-	TGTGCCAGCAGTTCTGCCGGGACAGGGCAGTACTTC	CASSSAGTGQYF
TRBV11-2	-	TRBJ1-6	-	TGTGCCAGCAGCCGCAGGGGTTCGGGTTCACCCCTCCACTTT	CASSRRGSGSPLHF
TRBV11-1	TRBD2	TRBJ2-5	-	TGTGCCAGCAGCTTATCTTTAACTAGCGGCCAAGAGACCCAGTACTTC	CASSLSLTSGQETQYF
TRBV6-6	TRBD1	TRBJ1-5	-	TGTGCCAGCGGAGATTTTTACAGGGGTCAGCCCCAGCATTTT	CASGDFYRGQPQHF
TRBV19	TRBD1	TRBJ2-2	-	TGTGCCAGTAGCGGCCGACAGGGGGCGACCGGGGAGCTGTTTTTT	CASSGRQGATGELFF
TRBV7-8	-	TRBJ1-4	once	TGTGCCAGCAGCTTAGGGTTATGGCCTAATGAAAAACTGTTTTTT	CASSLGLWPNEKLFF
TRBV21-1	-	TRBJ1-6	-	TGTGCCAGCAGCAAGACCCCCCCACAGGGAAACGGCTATAATTCACCCCTCCACTTT	CASSKTPPQGNGYNSPLHF
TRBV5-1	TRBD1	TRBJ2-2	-	TGCGCCAGCAGCTCGATAATACTCCACGGGACAGGCGGCACCGGGGAGCTGTTTTTT	CASSSIILHGTGGTGELFF
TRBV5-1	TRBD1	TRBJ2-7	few	TGCGCCAGCAGCCCCGGGACAGGGTTATACGAGCAGTACTTC	CASSPGTGLYEQYF
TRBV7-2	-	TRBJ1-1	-	TGTGCCAGCAGCTTAGTGGGTGGTCGGGTGAACACTGAAGCTTTCTTT	CASSLVGGRVNTEAFF
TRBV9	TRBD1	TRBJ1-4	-	TGTGCCAGCAGCGTAGAGGCGGGACAGTCTAATGAAAAACTGTTTTTT	CASSVEAGQSNEKLFF
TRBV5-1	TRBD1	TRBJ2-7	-	TGCGCCAGCAGCTTTGGATCGACAGGGATAAACGAGCAGTACTTC	CASSFGSTGINEQYF
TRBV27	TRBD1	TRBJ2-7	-	TGTGCCAGCAGTTACGCGACAGGGTTATACGAGCAGTACTTC	CASSYATGLYEQYF
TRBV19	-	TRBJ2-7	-	TGTGCCAGTAGTATGGGGGCGGGAGCTGCCTACGAGCAGTACTTC	CASSMGAGAAYEQYF
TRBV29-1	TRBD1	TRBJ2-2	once	TGCAGCGCGAGGACAGGGATGGTATCGACCGGGGAGCTGTTTTTT	CSARTGMVSTGELFF
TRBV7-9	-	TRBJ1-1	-	TGTGCCAGCAGCCTACAGGGTGGGTTCACTGAAGCTTTCTTT	CASSLQGGFTEAFF
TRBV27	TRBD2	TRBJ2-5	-	TGTGCCAGCGGACTAGCCGGGACCCAGTACTTC	CASGLAGTQYF
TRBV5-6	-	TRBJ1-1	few	TGTGCCAGCAGCTTGAGCGGATCAATGACTGAAGCTTTCTTT	CASSLSGSMTEAFF
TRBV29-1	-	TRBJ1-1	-	TGCAGCGTTGAGGGCAGGTTCTACACTGAAGCTTTCTTT	CSVEGRFYTEAFF
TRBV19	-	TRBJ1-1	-	TGTGCCAGTAGTGGGCGGGGGGGCACTGAAGCTTTCTTT	CASSGRGGTEAFF
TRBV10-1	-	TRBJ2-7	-	TGCGCCAGCAGTGATGTCCTCGATCGGGAGCAGTACTTC	CASSDVLDREQYF
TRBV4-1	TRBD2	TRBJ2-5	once	TGCGCCAGCAGCCAAGATCCTAGCGGGGGGGTTAGAAAGACCCAGTACTTC	CASSQDPSGGVRKTQYF
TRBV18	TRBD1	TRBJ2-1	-	TGTGCCAGCTCACCTTGGGACAGGGTAGCAAGTGAGCAGTTCTTC	CASSPWDRVASEQFF
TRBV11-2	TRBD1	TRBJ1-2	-	TGTGCCAGCAGCTACGGGACAGTCTATGGCTACACCTTC	CASSYGTVYGYTF
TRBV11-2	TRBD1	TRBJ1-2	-	TGTGCCAGCAGCTTAGATTACAACAGGGGGCGCTTTTTCTATGGCTACACCTTC	CASSLDYNRGRFFYGYTF
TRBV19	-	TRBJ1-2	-	TGTGCCAGTAGTGACCAAGCAGGGATGTATGGCTACACCTTC	CASSDQAGMYGYTF
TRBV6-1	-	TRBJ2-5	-	TGTGCCAGCAGGGGCGCGAGAGGGCAAGAGACCCAGTACTTC	CASRGARGQETQYF